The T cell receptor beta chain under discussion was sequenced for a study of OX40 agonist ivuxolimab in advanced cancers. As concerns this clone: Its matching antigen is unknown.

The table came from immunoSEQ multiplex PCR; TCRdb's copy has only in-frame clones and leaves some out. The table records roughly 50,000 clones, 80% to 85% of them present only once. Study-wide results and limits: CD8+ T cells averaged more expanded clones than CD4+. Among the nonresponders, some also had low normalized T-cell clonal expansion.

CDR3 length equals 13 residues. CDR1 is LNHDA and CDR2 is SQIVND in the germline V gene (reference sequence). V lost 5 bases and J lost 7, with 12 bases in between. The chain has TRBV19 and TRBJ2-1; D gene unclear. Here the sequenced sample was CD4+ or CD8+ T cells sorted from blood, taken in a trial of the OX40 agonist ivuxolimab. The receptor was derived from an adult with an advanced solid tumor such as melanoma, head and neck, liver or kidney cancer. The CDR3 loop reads CASSGLWGNEQFF. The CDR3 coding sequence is TGTGCCAGTAGTGGGCTTTGGGGTAATGAGCAGTTCTTC. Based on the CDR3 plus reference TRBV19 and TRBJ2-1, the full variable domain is DGGITQSPKYLFRKEGQNVTLSCEQNLNHDAMYWYRQDPGQGLRLIYYSQIVNDFQKGDIAEGYSVSREKKESFPLTVTSAQKNPTAFYLCASSGLWGNEQFFGPGTRLTVL.